This T cell receptor (beta chain) was retrieved from a study of T cells after yellow fever vaccination. About the research overall: It was SMART-Seq v4 Ultra Low Input that prepared the fractions with low cell numbers. Study results and limitations: Among all clonotypes, a small share was observed in both CD4 and CD8 compartments. Once the booster was given, most primary-vaccination clones reappeared, at 95% to 97% for CD4 and more than 85% for CD8.

With V trimmed by 5 bases and J by 1 base, 5 bases remained unmatched. This CDR3 is 16 amino acids long. CDR1 and CDR2 (germline): SGHVS, FNYEAQ. This clonotype appeared many times. The antigen is undetermined. They built TCR cDNA with 5'RACE template switching, a step that put in a universal primer site and UMIs. TCRdb reprocessed the 5' RACE reads via MiXCR and lists one record per CDR3 protein. The table has about 150,000 distinct CDR3 sequences, under 7% seen once; the top ten hold 0.55% to 0.7%. J is TRBJ2-5 and V is TRBV7-6, with 12 bases that match TRBD2. Sequencing was performed on CD4+ T cells sorted from PBMCs, taken 10 days after the yellow fever booster vaccination. This TCR was recovered from a man aged 25-45 years who received the YFV17D yellow fever vaccine. The CDR3 sequence: CASSQTSGSSQETQYF. DNA for the CDR3: TGTGCCAGCAGCCAGACTAGCGGGAGCTCCCAAGAGACCCAGTACTTC.